A single TCR beta chain is shown here with its context. CDR1 and CDR2 (germline): SGHTA, FQGNSA. V was shortened by 1 base and J by 0 bases, with 16 bases between the two germline ends. There are 18 residues in the CDR3. As handled by the study authors: Estimation of nucleated cell counts relied on the amplification of reference gene primers. Clones were read by immunoSEQ multiplex PCR, and TCRdb kept only the in-frame ones, dropping some. Clone size and the V and J calls come from that table; the DNA yielded D and trimming. The table has 120,000 to 150,000 clones, 80% seen once. This sample was taken from a study of blood T cell repertoires in COVID-19. Study details: Nucleic acid was either cDNA or gDNA, and it came from T cells, B-cell-depleted T cells, or PBMCs.

The TCR sequence derives from a woman between 50 and 59 years old with acute or convalescent COVID-19. This chain joins TRBV7-2 and TRBJ2-4; the D is unclear. Sequenced: peripheral blood. The CDR3 nucleotides read TGTGCCAGCAGCTTAGTCGAGTGGCGCGCGGTAGCCAAAAACATTCAGTACTTC. Translation gives CASSLVEWRAVAKNIQYF.